These 27 T cell receptor beta chains came from one sample sequenced in a study of cytomegalovirus exposure and HLA in healthy donors. Vbeta (60) and Jbeta (13) primers were used in the PCR. Profiled with immunoSEQ multiplex PCR; TCRdb holds only in-frame clones, not every one. The table lists about 140,000 clones, about 80% of them singletons. Sequencing was carried out using PBMCs. The receptors shown here come from a male donor in good health and CMV-seropositive.

This sequence joins TRBV28 and TRBJ2-4; 10 nucleotides match TRBD2. Germline CDR1 and CDR2: MDHEN and SYDVKM. CDR3 length equals 16 residues. V lost 6 bases and J lost 3; bases outside the gene matches: 8. CDR3 nucleotides: TGTGCCAGCAGACCTTTAGCGGGAGGTGACAAAAACATTCAGTACTTC. It specifies CASRPLAGGDKNIQYF.

The chain couples TRBV4-1 to TRBJ2-7, with D unclear. V was cut by 1 base and J by 4 bases, with 14 bases left in between. The CDR3 is 15 residues long. Germline V gene lookup returns CDR1 MGHRA and CDR2 YSYEKL. CDR3 DNA sequence: TGCGCCAGCAGCCAAGCCCGGCCAACAGATTACGAGCAGTACTTC. This translates into CASSQARPTDYEQYF.

This clone was counted only a few times. An end of the junction differs from the germline gene, which may be a read error. V usage is TRBV7-9 and J usage is TRBJ2-7; D possibly corresponds to TRBD2 (6 bases). This CDR3 comprises 14 residues. Germline V gives CDR1 SEHNR, CDR2 FQNEAQ (reference sequence). The CDR3 sequence is CSSSFGGDLVRQYF. The CDR3 DNA follows: TGTTCCAGCAGCTTCGGCGGGGACCTTGTAAGGCAGTACTTC.

This rearrangement joins TRBV4-1 to TRBJ1-6, with a possible D match to TRBD1 (6 bases). Trimming removed 5 bases from V and 6 bases from J, with 14 bases in between. The CDR3 has 15 residues. Germline CDR1 is MGHRA and CDR2 is YSYEKL. DNA of the CDR3: TGCGCCAGCAGCGCTTCCGGGACAAGTAATTCACCCCTCCACTTT. This gives the protein CASSASGTSNSPLHF.

The J gene is TRBJ1-2, the V gene TRBV4-3; tentative D call: TRBD1 (6 bases). Trimming stripped 1 base from V and 2 bases from J, with 11 bases between. The germline CDR1 and CDR2 sequences are LGHNA and YSLEER. The length of the CDR3 is 15 residues. The chain's CDR3 is CASSQVAGVNYGYTF. CDR3 in DNA: TGCGCCAGCAGCCAAGTGGCAGGGGTAAACTATGGCTACACCTTC.

This chain connects TRBV4-2 to TRBJ2-3; 13 nucleotides line up with TRBD2. The CDR3 has 17 residues. After removal of 0 bases from V and 6 bases from J, the junction contained 6 bases not matched to a gene. CDR1 LGHNA and CDR2 YNFKEQ come from the germline V gene. The CDR3 DNA reads TGTGCCAGCAGCCAAGAAAATTTGGGACTAGCGGGGGATACGCAGTATTTT. It is translated as CASSQENLGLAGDTQYF.

The genes are TRBV5-1 and TRBJ1-2; D might be TRBD1 (6 bases). This CDR3 comprises 14 residues. Germline CDR1 reads SGHRS; CDR2 reads YFSETQ. V lost 3 bases and J 5 bases, leaving 14 bases between the germline ends. The CDR3 sequence is CASSSEGGVYGYTF. DNA for the CDR3: TGCGCCAGCAGCTCGGAGGGGGGGGTGTATGGCTACACCTTC. The variable domain in full, with the rest retrieved from reference TRBV5-1 and TRBJ1-2, is KAGVTQTPRYLIKTRGQQVTLSCSPISGHRSVSWYQQTPGQGLQFLFEYFSETQRNKGNFPGRFSGRQFSNSRSEMNVSTLELGDSALYLCASSSEGGVYGYTFGSGTRLTVV.

This clone was observed a single time. At one end the junction does not follow the germline gene, possibly because of a read error. The chain joins TRBV7-9 to TRBJ2-3; a weak D match, TRBD1 (6 bases). CDR1 and CDR2 from the germline V gene are SEHNR and FQNEAQ (reference sequence). This CDR3 has 12 residues. Here the CDR3 reads CSSRQVEDTQYF. In nucleotides, the CDR3 is TGTTCCAGCAGACAGGTCGAAGATACGCAGTATTTT.

This rearrangement joins TRBV29-1 to TRBJ1-1; D remains unclear. The CDR3 has 13 amino acids. The germline gives CDR1 SQVTM, CDR2 ANQGSEA. Trimming shortened V by 4 bases and J by 0 bases, and 9 bases separated the two germline ends. CDR3: CSVASRMNTEAFF. The DNA for the CDR3 is TGCAGCGTTGCCTCTAGGATGAACACTGAAGCTTTCTTT.

The chain recombines TRBV9 with TRBJ1-2; D is unclear. CDR3 length: 13 amino acids. Trimming stripped 0 bases from V and 6 bases from J, with 9 bases between. Germline CDR1 is SGDLS and CDR2 is YYNGEE. The CDR3: CASSVDGGHGYTF. CDR3 DNA sequence: TGTGCCAGCAGCGTAGATGGTGGCCATGGCTACACCTTC.

The chain employs TRBV6-1 and TRBJ1-2; D is possibly TRBD1 (5 bases). Germline V gene data show CDR1 as MNHNS and CDR2 as SASEGT. V was shortened by 3 bases and J by 3 bases, with 8 bases between the two germline ends. The CDR3 sequence is 13 residues long. CDR3 DNA: TGTGCCAGCAGTGAGGCAGGGTACTATGGCTACACCTTC. It translates to CASSEAGYYGYTF.

The genes are TRBV5-6 and TRBJ2-6; D unclear. The CDR3 spans 13 residues. V lost 7 bases, J lost 3 bases, and 8 bases lay in between. CDR1 and CDR2 (germline): SGHDT, YYEEEE. The CDR3 reads CASASGGANVLTF. CDR3 nucleotides: TGTGCCAGCGCCTCGGGTGGGGCCAACGTCCTGACTTTC.

This chain links TRBV18 with TRBJ2-1; 7 nucleotides align to TRBD1. The V segment lost 5 bases and the J segment 13 bases; nucleotides outside the gene matches: 8. There are 12 residues in the CDR3. The germline V gene encodes CDR1 KGHSH and CDR2 LQKENI. The CDR3 here is CASSSEQGSQFF. The CDR3 region has the DNA TGTGCCAGCTCATCAGAACAGGGGTCCCAGTTCTTC. The full variable domain, rest sourced from reference TRBV18 and TRBJ2-1, is NAGVMQNPRHLVRRRGQEARLRCSPMKGHSHVYWYRQLPEEGLKFMVYLQKENIIDESGMPKERFSAEFPKEGPSILRIQQVVRGDSAAYFCASSSEQGSQFFGPGTRLTVL.

The J gene is TRBJ2-1, the V gene TRBV19; D might be TRBD2 (6 bases). The CDR3 totals 14 residues. Germline CDR1 LNHDA, CDR2 SQIVND (reference sequence). V was cut by 9 bases and J by 7 bases, with 19 bases left in between. In DNA, the CDR3 is TGTGCCAGCACCGGGCGGAGGGAGGTAAATGAGCAGTTCTTC. Amino acids: CASTGRREVNEQFF.

The chain uses TRBV14 and TRBJ1-2; tentatively, D is TRBD1 (6 bases). Germline-derived CDR1 and CDR2 are SGHDN and FVKESK. The CDR3 runs 19 residues. V dropped 0 bases and J dropped 0 bases, with 20 bases sitting between them. In DNA, the CDR3 is TGTGCCAGCAGCCAAGATTGGAGGACAGAGCTTGACTCTAACTATGGCTACACCTTC. This codes for CASSQDWRTELDSNYGYTF.

This clone was counted a single time. This chain uses TRBV28 with TRBJ1-2; 7 positions agree with TRBD1. CDR3 length: 14 amino acids. Germline V gene sequence: CDR1 MDHEN, CDR2 SYDVKM. V dropped 2 bases and J dropped 4; count of bases not matched to a gene: 4. The CDR3 nucleotides are TGTGCCAGCAGTTTAGGGGGACAGCCCTATGGCTACACCTTC. Its translation is CASSLGGQPYGYTF.

The rearrangement joins TRBV23-1 to TRBJ1-1; D is possibly TRBD1 (6 bases). TRBV23-1 is labeled an ORF, and its function is uncertain. Trimming took 3 bases from V and 1 from J, leaving 9 bases between them. CDR3 length: 14 residues. In DNA form, the CDR3 reads TGCGCCAGCAGTCAGACAGGCACGAACACTGAAGCTTTCTTT. Translated, it gives CASSQTGTNTEAFF.

This chain joins TRBV9 and TRBJ2-1; D might be TRBD2 (6 bases). The germline V and J ends were trimmed by 0 bases and 4 bases, with 14 bases remaining between them. Germline CDR1 reads SGDLS; CDR2 reads YYNGEE. The CDR3 totals 16 residues. CDR3 sequence (DNA): TGTGCCAGCAGCGTAGGCAGCGGGTGGGGATACAATGAGCAGTTCTTC. Protein: CASSVGSGWGYNEQFF.

The genes are TRBV9 and TRBJ2-1; 8 nucleotides line up with TRBD2. The CDR3 totals 15 residues. Germline CDR1 is SGDLS and CDR2 is YYNGEE. V was pared by 0 bases and J by 4 bases, with 3 bases of the junction left unmatched. CDR3 region: CASSVVAGPYNEQFF. For the CDR3, the DNA is TGTGCCAGCAGCGTAGTAGCGGGGCCGTACAATGAGCAGTTCTTC.

This chain connects TRBV14 to TRBJ2-7; 7 bases are shared with TRBD1. V lost 1 base to trimming and J lost 2 bases; unmatched junction nucleotides: 5. The CDR3 extends over 15 amino acids. Germline CDR1 is SGHDN and CDR2 is FVKESK. The chain's CDR3 is CASSQVGTAPYEQYF. The CDR3, as DNA: TGTGCCAGCAGCCAAGTTGGGACAGCGCCCTACGAGCAGTACTTC.

This clone appeared a single time. This chain joins TRBV19 and TRBJ2-5; 8 positions match TRBD1. The J call may be wrong; the DNA end is better matched by TRBJ2-7. Germline V gives CDR1 LNHDA, CDR2 SQIVND (reference sequence). CDR3 length equals 14 residues. The CDR3 DNA reads TGTGCCAGTAGTAGCTCGACAGGGGCGTACGAGCAGTACTTC. Its translation: CASSSSTGAYEQYF.

This clone was seen only a few times. The chain joins TRBV18 to TRBJ2-7; 7 bases are shared with TRBD1. V lost 0 bases to trimming and J lost 1 base; unmatched junction nucleotides: 6. CDR1 and CDR2 from the germline V gene are KGHSH and LQKENI. This CDR3 contains 16 residues. The CDR3 DNA reads TGTGCCAGCTCACCACCCAACCAGGGGGATTCCTACGAGCAGTACTTC. This translates into CASSPPNQGDSYEQYF.

The chain uses TRBV6-5 and TRBJ1-3; 8 bases fit TRBD1. CDR1 and CDR2 (germline): MNHEY, SVGAGI. The CDR3 loop spans 16 amino acids. Losses at the gene ends were 0 bases for V and 4 bases for J; bases not matched to a gene: 5. CDR3 amino acids: CASSYSTGVSGNTIYF. The CDR3 nucleotides read TGTGCCAGCAGTTACTCGACAGGGGTTTCAGGAAACACCATATATTTT.

The J gene is TRBJ2-7, the V gene TRBV21-1; TRBD2, as called in the table, went unchecked against the DNA. TRBV21-1 is a listed pseudogene. There are 15 residues in the CDR3. The CDR3 protein is CASSKARDFSYEQYF. The CDR3 nucleotides are TGTGCCAGCAGCAAAGCCCGGGATTTCTCCTACGAGCAGTACTTC.

This clone was found a few times. The chain couples TRBV30 to TRBJ2-1, with D uncertain. V was trimmed by 1 base and J by 7 bases, leaving 8 bases between them. The CDR3 is 12 residues long. Germline CDR1 reads GTSNPN; CDR2 reads SVGIG (reference sequence). The CDR3 sequence: CAWSARLNEQFF. The CDR3 nucleotides are TGTGCCTGGAGTGCCCGTCTGAATGAGCAGTTCTTC. Full variable domain (missing parts from reference TRBV30 and TRBJ2-1): SQTIHQWPATLVQPVGSPLSLECTVEGTSNPNLYWYRQAAGRGLQLLFYSVGIGQISSEVPQNLSASRPQDRQFILSSKKLLLSDSGFYLCAWSARLNEQFFGPGTRLTVL.

This sequence joins TRBV7-2 and TRBJ1-1; the D is unclear. V lost 5 bases, J lost 0 bases, and 10 bases lay in between. CDR1 and CDR2 (germline): SGHTA, FQGNSA. This CDR3 comprises 14 residues. The CDR3 DNA reads as TGTGCCAGCAGCCTATCACTGATGAACACTGAAGCTTTCTTT. It is translated as CASSLSLMNTEAFF.

This chain joins TRBV11-2 and TRBJ2-5, with TRBD1 matching over 7 bases. There are 11 residues in the CDR3. Germline assignment: CDR1 SGHAT and CDR2 FQNNGV. The junction had 5 bases not matched to a gene; V was cut back by 7 bases and J by 9 bases. The CDR3 nucleotides are TGTGCCAGCAACTCCCAGGGGGCCCAGTACTTC. This sequence encodes CASNSQGAQYF.